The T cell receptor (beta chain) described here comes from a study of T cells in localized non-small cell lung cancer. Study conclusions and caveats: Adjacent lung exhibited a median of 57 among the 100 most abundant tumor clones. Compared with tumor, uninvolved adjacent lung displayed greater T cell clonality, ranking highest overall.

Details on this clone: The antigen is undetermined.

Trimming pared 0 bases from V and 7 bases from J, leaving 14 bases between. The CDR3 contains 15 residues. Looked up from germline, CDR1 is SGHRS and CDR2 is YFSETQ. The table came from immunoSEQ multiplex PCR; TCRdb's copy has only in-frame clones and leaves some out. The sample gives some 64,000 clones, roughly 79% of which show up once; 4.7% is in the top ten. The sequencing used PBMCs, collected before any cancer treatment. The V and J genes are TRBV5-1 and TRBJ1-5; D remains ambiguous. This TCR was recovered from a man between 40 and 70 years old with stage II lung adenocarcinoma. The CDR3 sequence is CASSLEGSVEQPQHF. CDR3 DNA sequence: TGCGCCAGCAGCTTGGAGGGCTCGGTGGAACAGCCCCAGCATTTT.